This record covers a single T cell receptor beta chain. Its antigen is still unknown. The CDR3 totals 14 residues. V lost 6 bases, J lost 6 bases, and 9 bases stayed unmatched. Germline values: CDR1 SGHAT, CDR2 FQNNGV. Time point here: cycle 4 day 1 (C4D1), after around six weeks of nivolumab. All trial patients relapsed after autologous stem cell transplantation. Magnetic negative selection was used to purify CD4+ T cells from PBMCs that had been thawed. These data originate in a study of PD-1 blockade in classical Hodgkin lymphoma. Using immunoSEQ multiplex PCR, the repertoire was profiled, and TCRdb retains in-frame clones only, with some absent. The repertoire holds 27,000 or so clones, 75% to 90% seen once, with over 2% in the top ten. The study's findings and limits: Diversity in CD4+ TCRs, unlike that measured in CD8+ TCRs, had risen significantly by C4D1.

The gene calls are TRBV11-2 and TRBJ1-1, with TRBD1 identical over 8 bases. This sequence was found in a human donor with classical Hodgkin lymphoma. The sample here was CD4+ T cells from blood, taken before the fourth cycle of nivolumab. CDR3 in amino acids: CASRRDRLKAEAFF. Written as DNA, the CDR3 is TGTGCCAGCAGGAGGGACAGGTTGAAGGCTGAAGCTTTCTTT.